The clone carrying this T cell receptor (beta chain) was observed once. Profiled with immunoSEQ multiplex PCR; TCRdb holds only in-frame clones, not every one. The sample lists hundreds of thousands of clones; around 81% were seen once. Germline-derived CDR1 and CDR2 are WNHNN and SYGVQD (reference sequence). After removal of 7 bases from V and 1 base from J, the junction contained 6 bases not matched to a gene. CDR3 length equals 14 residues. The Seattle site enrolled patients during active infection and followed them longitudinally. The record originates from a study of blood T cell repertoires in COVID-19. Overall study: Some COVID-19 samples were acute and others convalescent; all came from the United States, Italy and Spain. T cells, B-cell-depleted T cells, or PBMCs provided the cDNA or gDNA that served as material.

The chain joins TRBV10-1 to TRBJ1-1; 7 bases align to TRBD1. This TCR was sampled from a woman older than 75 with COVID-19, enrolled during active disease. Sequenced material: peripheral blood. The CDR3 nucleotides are TGCGCCAGCAAGGTCCGGGACAGGAACACTGAAGCTTTCTTT. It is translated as CASKVRDRNTEAFF.